Included here is one T cell receptor (beta chain) sequence, with context. Germline V lookup: CDR1 SGDLS, CDR2 YYNGEE. The CDR3 length is 15 residues. Between the trimmed V and J ends, which lost 0 bases and 4 bases, there was a span of 10 bases. RNA transcripts were the template for amplifying TCR beta CDR3 regions. First-round RT-PCR of the TCR CDR3 relied on the HTBI primer set. TCRdb redid the calling of the multiplex PCR reads with MiXCR, one entry per CDR3 protein. Of roughly 500,000 distinct CDR3 sequences in the sample, approximately 48% were seen once. The sample is drawn from a study of T cells in Graves' hyperthyroidism and ophthalmopathy.

This TCR was sampled from an adult woman with Graves' disease, either hyperthyroidism or ophthalmopathy (not recorded which). Sequenced: peripheral blood or thyroid tissue (not recorded which). The rearrangement joins TRBV9 to TRBJ2-2, with D unclear. CDR3 nucleotides: TGTGCCAGCAGCGTAGGCGGTAGCTCCACCGGGGAGCTGTTTTTT. Translated, it gives CASSVGGSSTGELFF.